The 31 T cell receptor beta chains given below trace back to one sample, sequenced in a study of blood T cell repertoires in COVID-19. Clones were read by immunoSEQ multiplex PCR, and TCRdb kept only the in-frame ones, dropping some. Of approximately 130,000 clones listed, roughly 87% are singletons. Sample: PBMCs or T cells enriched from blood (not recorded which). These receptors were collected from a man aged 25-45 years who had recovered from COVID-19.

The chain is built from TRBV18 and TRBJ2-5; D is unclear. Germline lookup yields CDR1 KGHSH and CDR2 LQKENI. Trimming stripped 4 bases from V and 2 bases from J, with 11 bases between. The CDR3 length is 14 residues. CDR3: CASSLGRSQETQYF. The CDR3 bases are TGTGCCAGCTCACTGGGCCGCTCTCAAGAGACCCAGTACTTC.

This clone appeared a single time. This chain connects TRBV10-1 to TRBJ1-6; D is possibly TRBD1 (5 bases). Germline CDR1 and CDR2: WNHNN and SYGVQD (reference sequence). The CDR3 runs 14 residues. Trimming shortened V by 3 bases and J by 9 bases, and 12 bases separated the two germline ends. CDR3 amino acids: CASSDSGGSSPLHF. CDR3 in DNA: TGCGCCAGCAGTGATTCCGGGGGTAGTTCACCCCTCCACTTT.

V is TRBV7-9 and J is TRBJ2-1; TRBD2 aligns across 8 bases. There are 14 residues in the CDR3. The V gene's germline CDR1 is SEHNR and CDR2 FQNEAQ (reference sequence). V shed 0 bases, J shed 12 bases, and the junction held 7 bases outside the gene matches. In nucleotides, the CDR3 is TGTGCCAGCAGCTTAGCGAGCGAGCGGGAGTTGCAGTTCTTC. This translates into CASSLASERELQFF.

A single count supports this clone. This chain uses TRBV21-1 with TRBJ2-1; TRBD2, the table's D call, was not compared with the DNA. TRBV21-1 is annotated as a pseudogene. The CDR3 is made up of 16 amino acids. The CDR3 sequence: CASSKEKQRELDEQFF. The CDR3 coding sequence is TGTGCCAGCAGCAAAGAAAAGCAGCGGGAGTTGGATGAGCAGTTCTTC.

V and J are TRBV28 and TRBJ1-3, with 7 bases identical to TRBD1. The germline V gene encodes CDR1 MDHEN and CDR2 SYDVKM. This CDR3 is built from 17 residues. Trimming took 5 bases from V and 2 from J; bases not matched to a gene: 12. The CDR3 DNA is TGTGCCAGCAGTACCTCCCCGGGACAGAATACTGGAAACACCATATATTTT. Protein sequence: CASSTSPGQNTGNTIYF. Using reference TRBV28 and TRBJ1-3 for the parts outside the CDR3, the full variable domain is DVKVTQSSRYLVKRTGEKVFLECVQDMDHENMFWYRQDPGLGLRLIYFSYDVKMKEKGDIPEGYSVSREKKERFSLILESASTNQTSMYLCASSTSPGQNTGNTIYFGEGSWLTVV.

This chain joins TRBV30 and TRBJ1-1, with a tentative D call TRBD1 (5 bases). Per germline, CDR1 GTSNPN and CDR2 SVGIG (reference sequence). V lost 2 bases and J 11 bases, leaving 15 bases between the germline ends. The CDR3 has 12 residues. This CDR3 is CAWSLGAGVAFF. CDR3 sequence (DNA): TGTGCCTGGAGTCTAGGGGCGGGGGTCGCTTTCTTT.

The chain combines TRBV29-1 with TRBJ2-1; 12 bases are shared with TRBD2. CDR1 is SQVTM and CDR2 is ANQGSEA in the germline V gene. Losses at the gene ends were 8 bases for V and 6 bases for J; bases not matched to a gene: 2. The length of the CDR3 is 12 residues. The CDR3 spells CSSTSGSNEQFF. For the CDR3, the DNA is TGCAGCTCGACTAGCGGGAGCAATGAGCAGTTCTTC.

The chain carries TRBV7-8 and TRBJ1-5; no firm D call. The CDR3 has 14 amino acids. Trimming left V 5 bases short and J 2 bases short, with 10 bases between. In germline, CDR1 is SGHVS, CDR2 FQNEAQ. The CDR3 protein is CASSENTGNQPQHF. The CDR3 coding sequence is TGTGCCAGCAGCGAAAATACGGGCAATCAGCCCCAGCATTTT. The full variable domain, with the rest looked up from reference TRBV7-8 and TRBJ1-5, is GAGVSQSPRYKVAKRGQDVALRCDPISGHVSLFWYQQALGQGPEFLTYFQNEAQLDKSGLPSDRFFAERPEGSVSTLKIQRTQQEDSAVYLCASSENTGNQPQHFGDGTRLSIL.

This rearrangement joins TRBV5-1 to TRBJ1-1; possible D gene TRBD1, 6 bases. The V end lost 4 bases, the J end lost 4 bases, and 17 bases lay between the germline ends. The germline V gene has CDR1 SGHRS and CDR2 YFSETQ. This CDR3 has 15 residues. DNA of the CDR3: TGCGCCAGCAGCACTACAGGGAGGGCGGGCACTGAAGCTTTCTTT. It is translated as CASSTTGRAGTEAFF.

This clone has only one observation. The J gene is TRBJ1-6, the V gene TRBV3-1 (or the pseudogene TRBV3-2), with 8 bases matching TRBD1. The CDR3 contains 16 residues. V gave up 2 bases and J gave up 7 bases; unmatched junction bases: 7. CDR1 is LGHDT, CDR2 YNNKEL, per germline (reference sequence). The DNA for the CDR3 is TGTGCCAGCAGCCAAATCAGGGGGCGAGGAAATTCACCCCTCCACTTT. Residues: CASSQIRGRGNSPLHF.

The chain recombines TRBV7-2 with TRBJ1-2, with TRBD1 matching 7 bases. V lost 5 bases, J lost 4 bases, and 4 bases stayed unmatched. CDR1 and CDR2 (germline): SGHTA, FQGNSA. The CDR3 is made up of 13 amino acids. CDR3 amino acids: CASSIGTAYGYTF. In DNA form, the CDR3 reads TGTGCCAGCAGCATCGGGACAGCCTATGGCTACACCTTC.

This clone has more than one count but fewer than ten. The CDR3 protein is CASSFLGQGAGEQYF. CDR3 sequence (DNA): TGCGCCAGCAGCTTTCTCGGACAGGGCGCCGGCGAGCAGTACTTC. The rearrangement links TRBV5-1 to TRBJ2-7; TRBD1 agrees at 8 bases. The CDR3 is 15 amino acids. Trimming took 2 bases from V and 6 from J; bases not matched to a gene: 10. Germline CDR1 reads SGHRS; CDR2 reads YFSETQ. Supplemented by reference TRBV5-1 and TRBJ2-7, the full variable domain reads KAGVTQTPRYLIKTRGQQVTLSCSPISGHRSVSWYQQTPGQGLQFLFEYFSETQRNKGNFPGRFSGRQFSNSRSEMNVSTLELGDSALYLCASSFLGQGAGEQYFGPGTRLTVT.

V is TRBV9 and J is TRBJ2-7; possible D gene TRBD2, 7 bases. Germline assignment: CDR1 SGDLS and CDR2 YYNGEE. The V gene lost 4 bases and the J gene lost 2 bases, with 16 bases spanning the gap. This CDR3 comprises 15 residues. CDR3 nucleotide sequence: TGTGCCAGCAGCTCAGGGGCTAGCGGAGCCTACGAGCAGTACTTC. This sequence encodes CASSSGASGAYEQYF.

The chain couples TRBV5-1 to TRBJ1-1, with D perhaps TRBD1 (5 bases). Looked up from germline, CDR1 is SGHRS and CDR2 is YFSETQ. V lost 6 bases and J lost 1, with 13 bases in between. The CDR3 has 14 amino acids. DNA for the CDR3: TGCGCCAGCACATCAGGACAACCGAACACTGAAGCTTTCTTT. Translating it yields CASTSGQPNTEAFF.

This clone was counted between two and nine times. This chain's CDR3 is CASSSRWDRVSEQYF. The CDR3 nucleotides are TGTGCCAGCAGCTCGAGATGGGACAGGGTTAGCGAGCAGTACTTC. V gene TRBV28 combines with J gene TRBJ2-7; 9 nucleotides agree with TRBD1. V trimming: 6 bases; J trimming: 6 bases; junction bases outside the gene matches: 12. CDR1 is MDHEN and CDR2 is SYDVKM in the germline V gene. The CDR3 runs 15 residues.

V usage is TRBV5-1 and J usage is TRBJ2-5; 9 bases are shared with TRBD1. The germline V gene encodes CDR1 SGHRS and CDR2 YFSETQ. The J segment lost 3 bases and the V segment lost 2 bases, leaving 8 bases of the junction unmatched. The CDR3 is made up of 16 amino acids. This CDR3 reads CASSFNAGTGKETQYF. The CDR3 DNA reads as TGCGCCAGCAGCTTCAACGCCGGGACAGGGAAAGAGACCCAGTACTTC.

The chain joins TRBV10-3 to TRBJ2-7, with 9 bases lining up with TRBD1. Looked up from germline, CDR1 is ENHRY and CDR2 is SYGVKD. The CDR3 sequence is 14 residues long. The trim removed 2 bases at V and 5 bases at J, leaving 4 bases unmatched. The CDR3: CAISEGTGTDEQYF. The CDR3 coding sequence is TGTGCCATCAGTGAGGGGACAGGGACCGACGAGCAGTACTTC.

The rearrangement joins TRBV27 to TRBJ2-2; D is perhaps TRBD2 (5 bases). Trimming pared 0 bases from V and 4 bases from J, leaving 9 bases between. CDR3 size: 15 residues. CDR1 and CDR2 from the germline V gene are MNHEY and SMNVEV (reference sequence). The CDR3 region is CASSLSYGLTGELFF. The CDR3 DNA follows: TGTGCCAGCAGTTTATCGTACGGACTCACCGGGGAGCTGTTTTTT.

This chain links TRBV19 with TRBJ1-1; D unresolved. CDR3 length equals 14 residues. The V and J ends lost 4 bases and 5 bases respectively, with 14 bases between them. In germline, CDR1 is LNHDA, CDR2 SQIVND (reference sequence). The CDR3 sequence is CASSTFGGGTEAFF. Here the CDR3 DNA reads TGTGCCAGTAGTACTTTCGGTGGTGGTACTGAAGCTTTCTTT.

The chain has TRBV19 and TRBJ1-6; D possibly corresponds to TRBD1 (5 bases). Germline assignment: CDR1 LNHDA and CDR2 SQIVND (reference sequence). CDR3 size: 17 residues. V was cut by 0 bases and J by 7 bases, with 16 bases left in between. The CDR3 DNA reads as TGTGCCAGTAGTATAGACCCAACAGGAGACCTCAATTCACCCCTCCACTTT. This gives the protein CASSIDPTGDLNSPLHF.

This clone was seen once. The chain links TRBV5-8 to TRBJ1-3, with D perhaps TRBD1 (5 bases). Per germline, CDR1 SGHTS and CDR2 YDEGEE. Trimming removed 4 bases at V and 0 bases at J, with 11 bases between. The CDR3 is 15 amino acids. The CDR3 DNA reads TGTGCCAGCAGCGTGGGGCTCCGCTCTGGAAACACCATATATTTT. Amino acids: CASSVGLRSGNTIYF. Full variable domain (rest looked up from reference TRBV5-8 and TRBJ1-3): EAGVTQSPTHLIKTRGQQATLRCSPISGHTSVYWYQQALGLGLQFLLWYDEGEERNRGNFPPRFSGRQFPNYSSELNVNALELEDSALYLCASSVGLRSGNTIYFGEGSWLTVV.

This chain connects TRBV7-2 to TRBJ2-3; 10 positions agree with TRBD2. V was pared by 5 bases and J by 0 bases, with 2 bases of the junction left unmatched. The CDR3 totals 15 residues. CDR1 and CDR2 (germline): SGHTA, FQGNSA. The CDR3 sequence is CASSGSGGSTDTQYF. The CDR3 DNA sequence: TGTGCCAGCAGCGGTAGCGGGGGGAGCACAGATACGCAGTATTTT.

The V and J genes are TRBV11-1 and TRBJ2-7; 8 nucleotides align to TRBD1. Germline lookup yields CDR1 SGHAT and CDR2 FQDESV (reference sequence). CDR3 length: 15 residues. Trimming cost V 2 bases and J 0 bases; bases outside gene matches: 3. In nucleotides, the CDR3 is TGTGCCAGCAGCTTATCAGGGGGCAGCTCCTACGAGCAGTACTTC. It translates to CASSLSGGSSYEQYF.

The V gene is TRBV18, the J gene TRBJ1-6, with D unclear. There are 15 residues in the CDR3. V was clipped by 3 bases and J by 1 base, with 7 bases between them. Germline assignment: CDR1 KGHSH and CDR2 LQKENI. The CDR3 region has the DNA TGTGCCAGCTCACCGAGTACTTCCTATAATTCACCCCTCCACTTT. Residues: CASSPSTSYNSPLHF. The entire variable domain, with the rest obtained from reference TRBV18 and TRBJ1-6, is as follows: NAGVMQNPRHLVRRRGQEARLRCSPMKGHSHVYWYRQLPEEGLKFMVYLQKENIIDESGMPKERFSAEFPKEGPSILRIQQVVRGDSAAYFCASSPSTSYNSPLHFGNGTRLTVT.

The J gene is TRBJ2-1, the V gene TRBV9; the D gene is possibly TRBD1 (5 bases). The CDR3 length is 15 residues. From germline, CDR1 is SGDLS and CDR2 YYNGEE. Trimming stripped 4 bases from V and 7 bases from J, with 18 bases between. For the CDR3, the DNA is TGTGCCAGCAGCCCGGACGGGTCTAGGGGTAATGAGCAGTTCTTC. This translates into CASSPDGSRGNEQFF.

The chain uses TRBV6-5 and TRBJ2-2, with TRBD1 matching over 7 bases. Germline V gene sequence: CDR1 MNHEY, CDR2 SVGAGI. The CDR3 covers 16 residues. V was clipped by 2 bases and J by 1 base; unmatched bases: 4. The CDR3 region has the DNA TGTGCCAGCAGTTACGGCAGGGGGAGGAACACCGGGGAGCTGTTTTTT. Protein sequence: CASSYGRGRNTGELFF.

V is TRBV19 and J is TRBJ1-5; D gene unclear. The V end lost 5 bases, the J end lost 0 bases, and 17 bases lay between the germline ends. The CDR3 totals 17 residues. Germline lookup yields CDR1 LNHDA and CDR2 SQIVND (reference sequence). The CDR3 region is CASSGSSRRYSNQPQHF. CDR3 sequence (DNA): TGTGCCAGTAGTGGCTCTTCCCGCCGTTATAGCAATCAGCCCCAGCATTTT.

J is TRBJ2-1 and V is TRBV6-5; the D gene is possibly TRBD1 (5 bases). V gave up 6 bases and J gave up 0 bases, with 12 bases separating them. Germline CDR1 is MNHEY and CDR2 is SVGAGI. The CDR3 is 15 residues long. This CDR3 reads CASRPRVGSYNEQFF. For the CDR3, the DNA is TGTGCCAGCAGACCCAGGGTAGGCTCCTACAATGAGCAGTTCTTC.

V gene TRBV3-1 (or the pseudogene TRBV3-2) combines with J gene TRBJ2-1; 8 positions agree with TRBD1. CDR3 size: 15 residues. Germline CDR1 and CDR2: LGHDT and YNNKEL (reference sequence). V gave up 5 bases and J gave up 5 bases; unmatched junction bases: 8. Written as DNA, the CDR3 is TGTGCCAGCAGCTTCGCCGACAGGGGCAACAATGAGCAGTTCTTC. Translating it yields CASSFADRGNNEQFF.

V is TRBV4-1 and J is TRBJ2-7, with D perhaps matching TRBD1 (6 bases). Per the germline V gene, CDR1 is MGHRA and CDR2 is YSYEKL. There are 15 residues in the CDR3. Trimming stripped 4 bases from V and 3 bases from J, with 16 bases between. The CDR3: CASSPTLGQNYEQYF. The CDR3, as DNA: TGCGCCAGCAGCCCAACGCTAGGACAGAACTACGAGCAGTACTTC.

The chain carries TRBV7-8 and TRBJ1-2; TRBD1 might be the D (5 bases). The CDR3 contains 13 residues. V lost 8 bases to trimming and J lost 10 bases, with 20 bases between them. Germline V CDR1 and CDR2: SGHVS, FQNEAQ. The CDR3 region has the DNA TGTGCCAGCTCCGGCAGCCGCGGGGGTGACTACACCTTC. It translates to CASSGSRGGDYTF.